Below, one T cell receptor beta chain is given with its context. This sample was included in a study of shared clonotypes between healthy human individuals. Only in-frame clones appear in the TCRdb table, and some are missing; sequencing was by immunoSEQ multiplex PCR. Of some 500,000 clones in the sample, 90% to 96% were seen once. CDR1 is MNHEY, CDR2 SMNVEV, per germline (reference sequence). The V end lost 1 base, the J end lost 4 bases, and 19 bases lay between the germline ends. The CDR3 extends over 18 amino acids. The J gene is TRBJ2-2, the V gene TRBV27; D is possibly TRBD1 or TRBD2 (5 bases each). The sequenced material came from naive CD4+ T cells sorted from blood. Documented subset: CD45RA+ positively selected. The clonotype originates from a woman younger than 45 in good health. The CDR3, as DNA: TGTGCCAGCAGTTTATTTCTCGCCTCGGCAGGGAGCACCGGGGAGCTGTTTTTT. It is translated as CASSLFLASAGSTGELFF.